The rows below give T cell receptor beta chains drawn from one sample of a study of regulatory T cells in long-lasting Graves disease. TCRdb fed the multiplex PCR reads into MiXCR, producing one record per CDR3 protein. The data contain 400,000 to 500,000 distinct CDR3 sequences, over 15% of them singletons. Separately, the same data were catalogued under a study of T cells in Graves' hyperthyroidism and ophthalmopathy.

Sample: peripheral blood mononuclear cells (PBMCs), taken at new diagnosis, from a patient treated with antithyroid drugs. The receptors here all came from a woman under 30 with Graves disease. Each CDR3 is given with its conserved first and last residue. A D gene is named only where the DNA matches it firmly. Where a row states a size, it is once, few, many or the class of an expanded clone; other rows omit it.

cdr3_aa cdr3_nt d_call v_call cdr3_length j_call clone_size
CASRQQLAGQETQYF TGTGCCAGCAGGCAACAACTAGCGGGTCAAGAGACCCAGTACTTC TRBD2 TRBV2 15 TRBJ2-5 NA
CASSDAVRTGGDVEAFF TGCGCCAGCAGTGACGCGGTTAGGACAGGGGGAGACGTTGAAGCTTTCTTT TRBD1 TRBV3-1 17 TRBJ1-1 NA
CATELRAKNIQYF TGTGCCACCGAGCTCAGGGCCAAAAACATTCAGTACTTC NA TRBV28 13 TRBJ2-4 many
CSARGMTEIYGYTF TGCAGTGCTAGAGGAATGACCGAAATCTATGGCTACACCTTC NA TRBV20-1 14 TRBJ1-2 NA
CASSPTGTGVESYNSPLHF TGTGCCAGCAGTCCCACCGGGACAGGGGTAGAATCCTATAATTCACCCCTCCACTTT TRBD1 TRBV6-1 19 TRBJ1-6 few
CASQAQGVAGELFF TGCGCCAGCCAAGCACAGGGGGTTGCCGGGGAGCTGTTTTTT TRBD1 TRBV5-1 14 TRBJ2-2 few
CASSAGANYEQYF TGTGCCAGCAGTGCGGGGGCGAACTACGAGCAGTACTTC NA TRBV6-1 13 TRBJ2-7 many
CASSNFNGEQFF TGTGCCAGCAGTAACTTTAATGGGGAGCAGTTCTTC NA TRBV12-3/TRBV12-4 12 TRBJ2-1 few
CASSHHQGVGTDTQYF TGTGCCAGCAGCCACCACCAGGGGGTCGGCACAGATACGCAGTATTTT TRBD1 TRBV3-1 16 TRBJ2-3 many
CASSQTSGIYNEQFF TGTGCCAGCAGCCAGACTAGCGGGATTTACAATGAGCAGTTCTTC TRBD2 TRBV6-1 15 TRBJ2-1 NA
CASSFTRGVAFF TGTGCCAGCAGTTTCACAAGGGGTGTAGCTTTCTTT NA TRBV6-2/TRBV6-3 12 TRBJ1-1 NA
CASRSGLASNEQFF TGTGCCAGCAGGTCAGGACTAGCGAGCAATGAGCAGTTCTTC TRBD2 TRBV2 14 TRBJ2-1 many
CASSQPTGGNYGYTF TGCGCCAGCAGCCAGCCGACAGGGGGGAACTATGGCTACACCTTC TRBD1 TRBV4-1 15 TRBJ1-2 few
CASSYSGGLDGYTF TGTGCCAGCAGTTACTCAGGGGGGCTGGATGGCTACACCTTC NA TRBV6-5 14 TRBJ1-2 many
CASSPRTGSNSETNEKLFF TGTGCCAGCAGCCCCCGGACAGGGAGTAATTCCGAGACTAATGAAAAACTGTTTTTT TRBD1 TRBV7-9 19 TRBJ1-4 few
CASCKTRGVDSPLHF TGCGCCAGCTGCAAGACCAGGGGTGTGGATTCACCCCTCCACTTT NA TRBV5-1 15 TRBJ1-6 few
CASRGGGAKNIQYF TGTGCCAGCAGGGGAGGGGGGGCCAAAAACATTCAGTACTTC NA TRBV28 14 TRBJ2-4 few
CSARLQEVGGVLTDTQYF TGCAGTGCTAGATTACAGGAGGTCGGCGGCGTACTCACAGATACGCAGTATTTT NA TRBV20-1 18 TRBJ2-3 many
CASRGIGHQSEAGYGYTF TGTGCCAGCCGGGGGATCGGGCATCAAAGCGAAGCGGGCTATGGCTACACCTTC NA TRBV10-3 18 TRBJ1-2 NA
CASSYKPPSGANTGELFF TGTGCCAGCAGTTACAAGCCACCTAGCGGAGCGAACACCGGGGAGCTGTTTTTT TRBD2 TRBV6-2/TRBV6-3 18 TRBJ2-2 many
CASSSLRQDPRDTQYF TGTGCCAGCAGCTCACTGAGACAGGACCCGAGGGATACGCAGTATTTT NA TRBV11-2 16 TRBJ2-3 many
CASSPGASNTEAFF TGCGCCAGCAGCCCCGGGGCCTCGAACACTGAAGCTTTCTTT NA TRBV7-9 14 TRBJ1-1 NA
CASSGSPLHF TGTGCCAGCAGTGGGAGTCCCCTCCACTTT NA TRBV28 10 TRBJ1-6 few
CASSLRPLAGGPGEQFF TGTGCCAGCAGCCTTAGGCCACTAGCGGGAGGGCCAGGTGAGCAGTTCTTC TRBD2 TRBV11-2 17 TRBJ2-1 many
CSARDARRLAGSSTDTQYF TGCAGTGCTAGAGATGCGAGGAGACTAGCGGGATCTAGCACAGATACGCAGTATTTT TRBD2 TRBV20-1 19 TRBJ2-3 many
CSVVQSYEQYF TGCAGCGTCGTACAGTCCTACGAGCAGTACTTC NA TRBV29-1 11 TRBJ2-7 many
CASSTSGAYEQYF TGTGCCAGCAGTACTAGCGGGGCTTACGAGCAGTACTTC TRBD2 TRBV6-1 13 TRBJ2-7 many
CSARDPGASGGVGQFF TGCAGTGCTAGAGACCCCGGGGCTAGCGGAGGGGTTGGGCAGTTCTTC TRBD2 TRBV20-1 16 TRBJ2-1 many
CSASGGSYNEQFF TGCAGTGCTAGCGGCGGGAGCTACAATGAGCAGTTCTTC TRBD2 TRBV20-1 13 TRBJ2-1 many
CASMESRSYNEQFF TGTGCCAGCATGGAGAGCCGGTCCTACAATGAGCAGTTCTTC NA TRBV28 14 TRBJ2-1 many
CASSFLGGRRSYEQYF TGTGCCAGCAGTTTCCTAGGGGGTCGTCGCTCCTACGAGCAGTACTTC NA TRBV28 16 TRBJ2-7 many
CATRSTSGITGELFF TGTGCCACCAGATCGACTAGCGGGATCACCGGGGAGCTGTTTTTT TRBD2 TRBV24-1 15 TRBJ2-2 many
CASSDAGRGFEAFF TGTGCCAGCAGTGATGCGGGGAGAGGGTTTGAAGCTTTCTTT NA TRBV25-1 14 TRBJ1-1 few
CASSILGGGTDTQYF TGTGCCAGCAGTATCCTCGGGGGCGGGACAGATACGCAGTATTTT NA TRBV12-3/TRBV12-4 15 TRBJ2-3 many
CASLRGTGSTDTQYF TGTGCCAGCCTCCGGGGGACAGGGAGCACAGATACGCAGTATTTT TRBD1 TRBV2 15 TRBJ2-3 many
CSARRRVDGTGRLYGYTF TGCAGTGCCCGAAGACGAGTAGACGGGACAGGCAGATTATATGGCTACACCTTC TRBD1 TRBV20-1 18 TRBJ1-2 many
CASSHLGSSYNEQFF TGTGCCAGCAGCCATCTTGGTAGCTCCTACAATGAGCAGTTCTTC NA TRBV14 15 TRBJ2-1 many
CASSLGTKNTEAFF TGTGCCAGCAGCTTGGGGACAAAGAACACTGAAGCTTTCTTT NA TRBV5-6 14 TRBJ1-1 many
CASSLVPGGTYGYTF TGTGCCAGCAGTTTAGTACCGGGGGGCACCTATGGCTACACCTTC NA TRBV27 15 TRBJ1-2 NA
CSARGDWNTGELFF TGCAGTGCCCGGGGAGATTGGAACACCGGGGAGCTGTTTTTT NA TRBV20-1 14 TRBJ2-2 NA
CASSYSGSNNSPLHF TGTGCCAGCAGTTACAGCGGCAGCAATAATTCACCCCTCCACTTT NA TRBV6-2/TRBV6-3 15 TRBJ1-6 few
CASSQDVRGNYGYTF TGCGCCAGCAGCCAAGATGTTCGGGGAAACTATGGCTACACCTTC NA TRBV4-3 15 TRBJ1-2 NA
CATNTYRDNNEQFF TGTGCCACGAACACTTACAGGGATAACAATGAGCAGTTCTTC NA TRBV6-2/TRBV6-3 14 TRBJ2-1 many
CASSPEQGAFSYEQYF TGTGCCAGCAGCCCGGAACAGGGGGCCTTCTCCTACGAGCAGTACTTC TRBD1 TRBV7-9 16 TRBJ2-7 many
CSARGGKENSPLHF TGCAGTGCTAGAGGGGGAAAGGAGAATTCACCCCTCCACTTT NA TRBV20-1 14 TRBJ1-6 NA
CASSLRQPNTGELFF TGTGCCAGCAGTTTACGTCAGCCGAACACCGGGGAGCTGTTTTTT NA TRBV28 15 TRBJ2-2 many
CASSIRNTEAFF TGTGCCAGTAGTATACGGAACACTGAAGCTTTCTTT NA TRBV19 12 TRBJ1-1 NA
CASSLHEGAGNTIYF TGTGCCAGCAGCCTCCATGAGGGGGCAGGAAACACCATATATTTT TRBD1 TRBV11-2 15 TRBJ1-3 NA
CASSGLVTGELFF TGTGCCAGCAGTGGACTAGTCACCGGGGAGCTGTTTTTT NA TRBV2 13 TRBJ2-2 many
CASRQGREVNTKAFF TGTGCCAGCAGGCAGGGGAGGGAGGTGAACACTAAAGCTTTCTTT NA TRBV7-2 15 TRBJ1-1 NA
CASSRPGTGLTEAFF TGTGCCAGCAGCCGACCGGGAACAGGGTTAACTGAAGCTTTCTTT NA TRBV11-2 15 TRBJ1-1 many
CAWSHDREMPEAFF TGTGCCTGGAGTCATGACAGGGAAATGCCTGAAGCTTTCTTT TRBD1 TRBV30 14 TRBJ1-1 few
CASSLERQGANEQFF TGCGCCAGCAGCTTGGAGCGACAGGGGGCAAATGAGCAGTTCTTC TRBD1 TRBV5-1 15 TRBJ2-1 many
CAWSLFGASNQPQHF TGTGCCTGGAGTCTCTTCGGGGCTAGCAATCAGCCCCAGCATTTT NA TRBV30 15 TRBJ1-5 NA
CASSSTNYDYTF TGTGCCAGCAGTTCCACTAACTATGACTACACCTTC NA TRBV28 12 TRBJ1-2 NA
CASSLSMVPFF TGTGCCAGCAGTTTAAGTATGGTGCCTTTCTTT NA TRBV12-3/TRBV12-4 11 TRBJ1-1 few
CASSHVTGGYEQYF TGCGCCAGCAGCCACGTGACAGGGGGCTACGAGCAGTACTTC TRBD1 TRBV4-1 14 TRBJ2-7 NA
CASSADRVGTDTQYF TGTGCCAGCAGTGCGGACAGGGTCGGCACAGATACGCAGTATTTT TRBD1 TRBV28 15 TRBJ2-3 NA
CASSPGSYNSPLHF TGTGCCAGCAGCCCGGGCTCCTATAATTCACCCCTCCACTTT NA TRBV28 14 TRBJ1-6 many